These 3 T cell receptor beta chains originate from one sample sequenced in a study of blood T cell repertoires in COVID-19. Libraries were prepared by immunoSEQ multiplex PCR; TCRdb keeps only in-frame clonotypes and omits some of them. The data contain about 140,000 clones, more than 65% of them seen just once; the ten biggest clones take up over 7%. Sequences were obtained from peripheral blood. These receptors originate from a human donor in a cohort sampled during active COVID-19.

The sample holds one count of this clone. The J gene is TRBJ2-7, the V gene TRBV7-2, with D perhaps matching TRBD2 (5 bases). There are 14 residues in the CDR3. V lost 3 bases and J lost 0, with 9 bases in between. From germline, CDR1 is SGHTA and CDR2 FQGNSA. Here the CDR3 reads CASSLRGNSYEQYF. For the CDR3, the DNA is TGTGCCAGCAGCTTGAGAGGGAACTCCTACGAGCAGTACTTC.

CDR3 protein: CASSWDDRDNSPLHF. The CDR3 nucleotides read TGTGCCAGCAGCTGGGACGACAGGGATAATTCACCCCTCCACTTT. V is TRBV7-2 and J is TRBJ1-6; the match to TRBD1 covers 7 bases. Trimming cost V 4 bases and J 5 bases; bases outside gene matches: 5. CDR1 and CDR2 (germline): SGHTA, FQGNSA. This CDR3 has 15 residues. Full variable domain (remainder filled in from reference TRBV7-2 and TRBJ1-6): GAGVSQSPSNKVTEKGKDVELRCDPISGHTALYWYRQSLGQGLEFLIYFQGNSAPDKSGLPSDRFSAERTGGSVSTLTIQRTQQEDSAVYLCASSWDDRDNSPLHFGNGTRLTVT.

The V and J genes are TRBV27 and TRBJ1-2, with 7 nucleotides matching TRBD1. Germline V gives CDR1 MNHEY, CDR2 SMNVEV (reference sequence). V was pared by 5 bases and J by 8 bases, with 8 bases of the junction left unmatched. CDR3 length equals 13 residues. The CDR3 is CASSRLGTAGYTF. In DNA, the CDR3 is TGTGCCAGCAGTCGATTAGGGACAGCCGGCTACACCTTC.